This T cell receptor (beta chain) appears in the sequencing data of a study of T cell responses to AZD1222 COVID-19 vaccine. Study summary: Pooling covered second doses at about 4 or about 12 weeks.

Remarks on this clone: The antigen is undetermined.

Profiled with immunoSEQ multiplex PCR; TCRdb holds only in-frame clones, not every one. The repertoire holds approximately 170,000 clones, roughly nine tenths seen once, with 6.9% in the top ten. Overall study findings and caveats: All repertoire sampling was performed exclusively after the peak T cell response. Seropositivity was recorded at baseline in only 6 or 7 AZD1222 recipients. Possibly, clonal diversity was underestimated; donors were largely white British and included more females.

V dropped 0 bases and J dropped 1; count of bases not matched to a gene: 5. The germline V gene has CDR1 KGHSH and CDR2 LQKENI. The CDR3 length is 16 residues. Sequencing used peripheral blood, obtained on day 0 of AZD1222 vaccination. This sequence originates from an adult in good health. The chain is built from TRBV18 and TRBJ1-1; 7 bases line up with TRBD1. In DNA form, the CDR3 reads TGTGCCAGCTCACCACCGGGAACAGGGGAGAACACTGAAGCTTTCTTT. This sequence encodes CASSPPGTGENTEAFF.